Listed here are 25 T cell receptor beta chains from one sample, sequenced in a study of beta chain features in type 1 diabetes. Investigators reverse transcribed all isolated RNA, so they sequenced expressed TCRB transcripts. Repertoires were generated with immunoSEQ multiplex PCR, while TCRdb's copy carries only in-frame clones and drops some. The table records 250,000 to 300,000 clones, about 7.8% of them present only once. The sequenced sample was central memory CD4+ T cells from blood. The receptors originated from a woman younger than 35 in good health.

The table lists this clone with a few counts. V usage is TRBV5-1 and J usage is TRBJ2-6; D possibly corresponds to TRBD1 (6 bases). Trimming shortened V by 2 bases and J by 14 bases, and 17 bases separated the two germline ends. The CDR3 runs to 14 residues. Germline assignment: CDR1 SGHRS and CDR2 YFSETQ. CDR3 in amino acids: CASSFRGGEIFLTF. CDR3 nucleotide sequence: TGCGCCAGCAGCTTCCGTGGGGGCGAAATCTTCCTGACTTTC.

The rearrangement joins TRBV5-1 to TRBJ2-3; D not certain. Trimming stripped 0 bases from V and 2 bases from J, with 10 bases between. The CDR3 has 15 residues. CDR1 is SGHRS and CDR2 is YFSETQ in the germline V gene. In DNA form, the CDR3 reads TGCGCCAGCAGCTTGGGCTATGGGGTCACAGATACGCAGTATTTT. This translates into CASSLGYGVTDTQYF.

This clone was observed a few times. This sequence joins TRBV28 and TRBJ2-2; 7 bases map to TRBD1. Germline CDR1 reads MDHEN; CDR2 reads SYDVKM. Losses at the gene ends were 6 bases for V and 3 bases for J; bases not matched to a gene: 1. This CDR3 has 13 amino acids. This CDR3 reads CASRGQHTGELFF. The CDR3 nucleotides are TGTGCCAGCAGGGGACAGCACACCGGGGAGCTGTTTTTT. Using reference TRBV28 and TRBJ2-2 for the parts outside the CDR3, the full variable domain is DVKVTQSSRYLVKRTGEKVFLECVQDMDHENMFWYRQDPGLGLRLIYFSYDVKMKEKGDIPEGYSVSREKKERFSLILESASTNQTSMYLCASRGQHTGELFFGEGSRLTVL.

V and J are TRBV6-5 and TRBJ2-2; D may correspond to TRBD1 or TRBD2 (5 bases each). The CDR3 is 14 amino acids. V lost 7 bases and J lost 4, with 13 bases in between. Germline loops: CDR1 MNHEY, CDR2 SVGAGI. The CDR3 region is CASTPGRVTGELFF. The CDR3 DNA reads TGTGCCAGCACCCCGGGACGGGTCACCGGGGAGCTGTTTTTT.

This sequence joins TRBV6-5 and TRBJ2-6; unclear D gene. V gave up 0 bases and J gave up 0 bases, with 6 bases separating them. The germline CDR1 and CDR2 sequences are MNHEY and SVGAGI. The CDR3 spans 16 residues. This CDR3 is CASSYSLVSGANVLTF. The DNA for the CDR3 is TGTGCCAGCAGTTACTCGCTGGTCTCTGGGGCCAACGTCCTGACTTTC.

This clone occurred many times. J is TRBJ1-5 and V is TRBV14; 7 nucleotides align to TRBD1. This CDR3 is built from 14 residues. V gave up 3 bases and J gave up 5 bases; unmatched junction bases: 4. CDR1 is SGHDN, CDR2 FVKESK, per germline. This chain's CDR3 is CASSHLTGDQPQHF. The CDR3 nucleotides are TGTGCCAGCAGCCACCTAACAGGGGATCAGCCCCAGCATTTT.

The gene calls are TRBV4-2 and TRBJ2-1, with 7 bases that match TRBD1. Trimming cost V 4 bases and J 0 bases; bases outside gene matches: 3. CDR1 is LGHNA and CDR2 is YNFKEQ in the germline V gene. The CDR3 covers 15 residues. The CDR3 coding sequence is TGTGCCAGCAGCCCAACAGGGGTCTCCTACAATGAGCAGTTCTTC. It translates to CASSPTGVSYNEQFF.

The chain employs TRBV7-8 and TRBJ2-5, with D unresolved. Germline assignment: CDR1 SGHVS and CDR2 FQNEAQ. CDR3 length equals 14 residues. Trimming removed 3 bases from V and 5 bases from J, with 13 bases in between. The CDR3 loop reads CASSLRTPKETQYF. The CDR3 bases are TGTGCCAGCAGCTTGCGAACCCCCAAGGAGACCCAGTACTTC.

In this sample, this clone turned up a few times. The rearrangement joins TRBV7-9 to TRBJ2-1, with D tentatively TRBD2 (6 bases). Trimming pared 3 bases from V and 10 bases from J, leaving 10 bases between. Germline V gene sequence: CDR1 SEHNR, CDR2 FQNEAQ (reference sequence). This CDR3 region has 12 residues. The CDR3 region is CASSLRDREQFF. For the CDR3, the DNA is TGTGCCAGCAGCTTGCGGGATAGAGAGCAGTTCTTC.

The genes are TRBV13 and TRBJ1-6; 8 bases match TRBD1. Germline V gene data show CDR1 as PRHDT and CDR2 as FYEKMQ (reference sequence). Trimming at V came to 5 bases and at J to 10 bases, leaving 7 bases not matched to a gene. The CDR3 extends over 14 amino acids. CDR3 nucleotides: TGTGCCAGCAGCACCGGGACAGGTCGCTCACCCCTCCACTTT. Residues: CASSTGTGRSPLHF.

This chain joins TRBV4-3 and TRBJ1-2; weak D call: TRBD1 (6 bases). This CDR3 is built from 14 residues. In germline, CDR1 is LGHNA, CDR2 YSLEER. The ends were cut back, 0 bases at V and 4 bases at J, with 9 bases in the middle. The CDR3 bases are TGCGCCAGCAGCCAAGAGCGGGGGGCCTATGGCTACACCTTC. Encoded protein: CASSQERGAYGYTF.

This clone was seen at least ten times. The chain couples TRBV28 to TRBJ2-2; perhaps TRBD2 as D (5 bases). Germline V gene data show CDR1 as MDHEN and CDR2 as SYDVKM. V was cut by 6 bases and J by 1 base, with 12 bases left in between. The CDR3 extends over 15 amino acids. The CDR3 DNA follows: TGTGCCAGCAGGCCGGATGGAGGGAACACCGGGGAGCTGTTTTTT. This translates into CASRPDGGNTGELFF.

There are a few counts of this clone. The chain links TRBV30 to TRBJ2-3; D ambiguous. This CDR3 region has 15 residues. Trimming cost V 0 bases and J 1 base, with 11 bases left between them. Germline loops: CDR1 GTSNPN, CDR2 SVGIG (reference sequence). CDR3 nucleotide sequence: TGTGCCTGGAGTGTACCCCTCCGAGGCACAGATACGCAGTATTTT. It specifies CAWSVPLRGTDTQYF.

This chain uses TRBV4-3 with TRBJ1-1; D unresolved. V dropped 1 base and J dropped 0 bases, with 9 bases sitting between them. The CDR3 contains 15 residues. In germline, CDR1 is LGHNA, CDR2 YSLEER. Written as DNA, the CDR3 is TGCGCCAGCAGCCAAGTCGTGGGCGTGAACACTGAAGCTTTCTTT. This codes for CASSQVVGVNTEAFF.

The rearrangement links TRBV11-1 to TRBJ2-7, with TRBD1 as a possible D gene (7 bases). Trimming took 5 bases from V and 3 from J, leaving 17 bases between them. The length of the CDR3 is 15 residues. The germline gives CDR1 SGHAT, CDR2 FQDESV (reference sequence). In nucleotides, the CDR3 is TGTGCCAGCAGCCCAGGCGGGACAGAGCTCTACGAGCAGTACTTC. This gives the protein CASSPGGTELYEQYF.

The CDR3 loop is CASSRTGGGETQYF. The CDR3, as DNA: TGCGCCAGCAGCCGGACAGGGGGCGGCGAGACCCAGTACTTC. This chain joins TRBV4-3 and TRBJ2-5; TRBD1 matches at 11 bases. V lost 4 bases to trimming and J lost 5 bases; unmatched junction nucleotides: 3. CDR1 is LGHNA and CDR2 is YSLEER in the germline V gene. The CDR3 has 14 amino acids.

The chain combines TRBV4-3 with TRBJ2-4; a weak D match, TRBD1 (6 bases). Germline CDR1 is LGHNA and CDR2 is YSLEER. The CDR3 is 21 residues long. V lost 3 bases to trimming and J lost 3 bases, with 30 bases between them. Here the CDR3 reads CASSQRLGGASVGGSKNIQYF. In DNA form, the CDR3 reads TGCGCCAGCAGCCAGCGGTTAGGGGGAGCATCCGTAGGTGGTAGCAAAAACATTCAGTACTTC.

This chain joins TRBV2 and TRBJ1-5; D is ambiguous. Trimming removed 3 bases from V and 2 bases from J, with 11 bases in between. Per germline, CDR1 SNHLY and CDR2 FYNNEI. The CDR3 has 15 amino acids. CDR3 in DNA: TGTGCCAGCAGTGAGACGGGGAGGGGCAATCAGCCCCAGCATTTT. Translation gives CASSETGRGNQPQHF.

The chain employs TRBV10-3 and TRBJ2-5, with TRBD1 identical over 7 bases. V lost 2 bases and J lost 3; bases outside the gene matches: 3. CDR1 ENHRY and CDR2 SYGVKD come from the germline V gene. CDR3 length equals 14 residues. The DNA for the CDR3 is TGTGCCATCAGTGAGAGACAGGGCAAAGAGACCCAGTACTTC. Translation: CAISERQGKETQYF.

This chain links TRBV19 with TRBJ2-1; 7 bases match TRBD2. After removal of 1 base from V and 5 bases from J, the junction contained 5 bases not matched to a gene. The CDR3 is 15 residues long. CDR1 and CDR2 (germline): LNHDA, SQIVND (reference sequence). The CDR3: CASSIVGGRDNEQFF. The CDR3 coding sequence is TGTGCCAGTAGTATAGTGGGCGGGAGAGACAATGAGCAGTTCTTC.

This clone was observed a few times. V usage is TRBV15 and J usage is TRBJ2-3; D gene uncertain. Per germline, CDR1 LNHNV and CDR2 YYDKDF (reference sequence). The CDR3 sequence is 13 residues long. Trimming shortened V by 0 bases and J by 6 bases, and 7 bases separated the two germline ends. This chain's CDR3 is CATSRELSDTQYF. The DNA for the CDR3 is TGTGCCACCAGCAGAGAGCTCTCGGATACGCAGTATTTT.

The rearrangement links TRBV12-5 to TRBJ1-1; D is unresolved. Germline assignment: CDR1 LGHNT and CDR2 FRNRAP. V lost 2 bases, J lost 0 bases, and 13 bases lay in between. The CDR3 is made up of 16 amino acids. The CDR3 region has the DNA TGTGCTAGTGGTTTGTTTTCGGGCAGAATGAACACTGAAGCTTTCTTT. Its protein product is CASGLFSGRMNTEAFF.

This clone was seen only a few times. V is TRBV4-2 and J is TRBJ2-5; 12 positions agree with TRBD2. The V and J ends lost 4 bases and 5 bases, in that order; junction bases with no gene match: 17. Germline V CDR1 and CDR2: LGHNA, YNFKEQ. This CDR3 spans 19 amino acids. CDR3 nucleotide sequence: TGTGCCAGCAGCCCGAGGAGACTAGCGGGAGTTTCTCTATTGGAGACCCAGTACTTC. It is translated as CASSPRRLAGVSLLETQYF.

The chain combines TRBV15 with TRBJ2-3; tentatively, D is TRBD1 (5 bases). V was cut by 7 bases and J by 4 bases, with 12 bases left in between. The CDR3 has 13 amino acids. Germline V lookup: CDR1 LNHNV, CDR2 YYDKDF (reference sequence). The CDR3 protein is CATNRISPDTQYF. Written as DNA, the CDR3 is TGTGCCACCAACAGGATTTCCCCAGATACGCAGTATTTT.

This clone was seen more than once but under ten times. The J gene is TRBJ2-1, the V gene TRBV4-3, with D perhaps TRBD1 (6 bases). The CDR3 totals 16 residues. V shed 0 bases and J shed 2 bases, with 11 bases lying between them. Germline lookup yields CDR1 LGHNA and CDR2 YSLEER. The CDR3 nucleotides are TGCGCCAGCAGCCAAGAATGGGGGCCTACCTACAATGAGCAGTTCTTC. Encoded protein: CASSQEWGPTYNEQFF.